Below, 24 T cell receptor beta chains from the same sample are listed, as sequenced in a study of blood T cell repertoires in COVID-19. Profiled with immunoSEQ multiplex PCR; TCRdb holds only in-frame clones, not every one. The sample holds about 260,000 clones, around 80% seen once. Sequencing was performed on PBMCs or T cells enriched from blood (not recorded which). Source of these receptors: a man under 40 with acute COVID-19.

The chain is built from TRBV15 and TRBJ2-5; 9 nucleotides agree with TRBD1. V gave up 4 bases and J gave up 4 bases; unmatched junction bases: 7. This CDR3 is built from 15 residues. Germline lookup yields CDR1 LNHNV and CDR2 YYDKDF (reference sequence). The CDR3 here is CATSIGQGSGETQYF. The CDR3 DNA is TGTGCCACCAGCATAGGACAGGGGTCGGGAGAGACCCAGTACTTC.

V and J are TRBV5-4 and TRBJ1-2; the match to TRBD1 covers 7 bases. CDR3 length: 15 residues. The V segment lost 4 bases and the J segment 4 bases; nucleotides outside the gene matches: 10. Germline lookup yields CDR1 SGHNT and CDR2 YYREEE (reference sequence). CDR3 protein: CASSVQTGTGYGYTF. The CDR3 nucleotides read TGTGCCAGCAGCGTACAGACAGGGACCGGCTATGGCTACACCTTC.

This clone was observed a handful of times. The chain uses TRBV6-5 and TRBJ2-1, with a weak D call TRBD2 (5 bases). From germline, CDR1 is MNHEY and CDR2 SVGAGI. This CDR3 is built from 15 residues. Trimming cost V 8 bases and J 6 bases, with 20 bases left between them. In DNA, the CDR3 is TGTGCCAGCGGTTCAGAGGGAGTAGGCCCCAATGAGCAGTTCTTC. Its translation: CASGSEGVGPNEQFF.

This clone was seen just once. The gene calls are TRBV6-2 or TRBV6-3 and TRBJ1-2; 10 bases line up with TRBD1. V trimming: 5 bases; J trimming: 5 bases; junction bases outside the gene matches: 5. The length of the CDR3 is 14 residues. The germline V gene has CDR1 MNHEY and CDR2 SVGEGT. The CDR3: CASSGDRGLYGYTF. The CDR3 bases are TGTGCCAGCAGTGGCGACAGGGGGCTTTATGGCTACACCTTC.

The chain has TRBV9 and TRBJ1-2, with a possible D match to TRBD1 (6 bases). This CDR3 spans 14 amino acids. Germline assignment: CDR1 SGDLS and CDR2 YYNGEE. Trimming took off 0 bases at V and 8 bases at J, with 14 bases between the two ends. In DNA form, the CDR3 reads TGTGCCAGCAGCGTAGGGGGGCCTGGGGAAGGCTACACCTTC. Encoded protein: CASSVGGPGEGYTF.

The chain links TRBV18 to TRBJ1-6, with TRBD1 matching 7 bases. Per the germline V gene, CDR1 is KGHSH and CDR2 is LQKENI. Germline trimming cut 3 bases from V and 7 bases from J; bases unmatched to any gene: 9. The CDR3 sequence is 16 residues long. For the CDR3, the DNA is TGTGCCAGCTCACCTGAGGGACAGATTTACAATTCACCCCTCCACTTT. This codes for CASSPEGQIYNSPLHF.

The chain has TRBV28 and TRBJ1-5; D unclear. Germline loops: CDR1 MDHEN, CDR2 SYDVKM. The CDR3 has 11 amino acids. The V and J ends lost 4 bases and 6 bases respectively, with 4 bases between them. The CDR3 DNA reads as TGTGCCAGCAGTTCGGTTCAGCCCCAGCATTTT. Amino acid sequence: CASSSVQPQHF.

The table lists this clone with a count of one. The genes are TRBV20-1 and TRBJ1-2; 7 bases fit TRBD1. CDR1 DFQATT and CDR2 SNEGSKA come from the germline V gene (reference sequence). The length of the CDR3 is 11 residues. DNA of the CDR3: TGCAGCCTGACAGGGCCCTATGGCTACACCTTC. Residues: CSLTGPYGYTF.

V gene TRBV19 combines with J gene TRBJ1-4, with a possible D match to TRBD1 (6 bases). Per the germline V gene, CDR1 is LNHDA and CDR2 is SQIVND (reference sequence). The CDR3 is 17 amino acids. The germline V and J ends were trimmed by 3 bases and 5 bases, with 19 bases remaining between them. CDR3 DNA sequence: TGTGCCAGTAGTATCGGGGGCGGGGGGCCAAGGAATGAAAAACTGTTTTTT. It encodes CASSIGGGGPRNEKLFF.

The chain recombines TRBV6-5 with TRBJ1-2; D gene ambiguous. Germline V gene lookup returns CDR1 MNHEY and CDR2 SVGAGI. Trimming pared 9 bases from V and 1 base from J, leaving 9 bases between. The CDR3 loop spans 12 amino acids. The CDR3 spells CASRRLNYGYTF. The CDR3 DNA reads TGTGCCAGTAGACGACTTAACTATGGCTACACCTTC.

This clone was seen more than once but under ten times. The V and J genes are TRBV9 and TRBJ1-4; D is unclear. This CDR3 is built from 11 residues. Germline V gene data show CDR1 as SGDLS and CDR2 as YYNGEE. Trimming left V 7 bases short and J 5 bases short, with 6 bases between. The CDR3 region is CASARNEKLFF. CDR3 nucleotides: TGTGCCAGCGCGAGAAATGAAAAACTGTTTTTT. Based on the CDR3 plus reference TRBV9 and TRBJ1-4, the full variable domain is DSGVTQTPKHLITATGQRVTLRCSPRSGDLSVYWYQQSLDQGLQFLIQYYNGEERAKGNILERFSAQQFPDLHSELNLSSLELGDSALYFCASARNEKLFFGSGTQLSVL.

V is TRBV14 and J is TRBJ2-2; no reliable D call. V lost 1 base, J lost 7 bases, and 4 bases lay in between. Germline V gene sequence: CDR1 SGHDN, CDR2 FVKESK. The CDR3 has 12 residues. In nucleotides, the CDR3 is TGTGCCAGCAGCCAAGCGGGCGGGGAGCTGTTTTTT. Encoded protein: CASSQAGGELFF.

The chain recombines TRBV28 with TRBJ2-3, with 10 bases that match TRBD2. Germline assignment: CDR1 MDHEN and CDR2 SYDVKM. V trimming: 2 bases; J trimming: 5 bases; junction bases outside the gene matches: 4. The CDR3 contains 15 residues. CDR3 loop: CASSLRTSGVDTQYF. The CDR3 bases are TGTGCCAGCAGTTTACGGACTAGCGGAGTAGATACGCAGTATTTT.

Remarks on this clone: The same CDR3 arises from other DNA sequences in this sample as well. The chain combines TRBV7-2 with TRBJ2-1; TRBD2 agrees at 7 bases. Germline-derived CDR1 and CDR2 are SGHTA and FQGNSA. V trimming: 1 base; J trimming: 7 bases; junction bases outside the gene matches: 1. The CDR3 is 13 amino acids. The CDR3 sequence is CASSLGLANEQFF. The CDR3 coding sequence is TGTGCCAGCAGCTTAGGACTAGCAAATGAGCAGTTCTTC.

V usage is TRBV7-9 and J usage is TRBJ2-3; unclear D gene. Germline assignment: CDR1 SEHNR and CDR2 FQNEAQ (reference sequence). The CDR3 consists of 15 residues. V was pared by 1 base and J by 2 bases, with 10 bases between. In DNA form, the CDR3 reads TGTGCCAGCAGCTTAGAACGCAGGCACACAGATACGCAGTATTTT. Protein sequence: CASSLERRHTDTQYF. The variable domain in full, with the rest retrieved from reference TRBV7-9 and TRBJ2-3, is DTGVSQNPRHKITKRGQNVTFRCDPISEHNRLYWYRQTLGQGPEFLTYFQNEAQLEKSRLLSDRFSAERPKGSFSTLEIQRTEQGDSAMYLCASSLERRHTDTQYFGPGTRLTVL.

The V and J genes are TRBV11-2 and TRBJ1-1; maybe TRBD1 (5 bases). The CDR3 runs to 14 residues. Germline assignment: CDR1 SGHAT and CDR2 FQNNGV. V was clipped by 5 bases and J by 4 bases, with 14 bases between them. The chain's CDR3 is CASSPRVGATEAFF. CDR3 DNA: TGTGCCAGCAGCCCAAGGGTAGGGGCCACTGAAGCTTTCTTT. Supplemented by reference TRBV11-2 and TRBJ1-1, the full variable domain reads EAGVAQSPRYKIIEKRQSVAFWCNPISGHATLYWYQQILGQGPKLLIQFQNNGVVDDSQLPKDRFSAERLKGVDSTLKIQPAKLEDSAVYLCASSPRVGATEAFFGQGTRLTVV.

The chain combines TRBV6-1 with TRBJ2-7, with a possible D match to TRBD1 (5 bases). V lost 0 bases to trimming and J lost 1 base, with 13 bases between them. The CDR3 loop spans 16 amino acids. Germline V gives CDR1 MNHNS, CDR2 SASEGT. This CDR3 is CASSEATVLESYEQYV. CDR3 in DNA: TGTGCCAGCAGTGAAGCGACAGTGTTAGAATCCTACGAGCAGTACGTC.

The V call is TRBV20-1, the J call TRBJ2-2; D possibly corresponds to TRBD1 (5 bases). V was pared by 6 bases and J by 0 bases, with 20 bases between. The CDR3 loop spans 17 amino acids. Germline V gene data show CDR1 as DFQATT and CDR2 as SNEGSKA (reference sequence). The CDR3 spells CSASHLRQGTNTGELFF. In DNA, the CDR3 is TGCAGTGCCAGTCATTTGAGGCAGGGCACGAACACCGGGGAGCTGTTTTTT.

This clone has more than one count but fewer than ten. The chain has TRBV6-4 and TRBJ2-1, with a possible D match to TRBD2 (6 bases). This CDR3 comprises 14 residues. Germline loops: CDR1 MRHNA, CDR2 SNTAGT. The V gene lost 0 bases and the J gene lost 6 bases, with 9 bases spanning the gap. CDR3 amino acids: CASSDSGGVNEQFF. The DNA for the CDR3 is TGTGCCAGCAGTGACTCAGGAGGGGTCAATGAGCAGTTCTTC.

The rearrangement uses TRBV5-1 and TRBJ1-1, with TRBD1 matching over 8 bases. Germline CDR1 reads SGHRS; CDR2 reads YFSETQ. V was clipped by 4 bases and J by 11 bases; unmatched bases: 19. The CDR3 consists of 16 residues. In nucleotides, the CDR3 is TGCGCCAGCAGCGGGGTCGGACAGGGTCGGTCCAGTGAGGCTTTCTTT. This translates into CASSGVGQGRSSEAFF.

The chain links TRBV7-8 to TRBJ2-2, with 8 bases identical to TRBD2. V shed 1 base, J shed 1 base, and the junction held 11 bases outside the gene matches. The CDR3 is 19 residues long. Germline V lookup: CDR1 SGHVS, CDR2 FQNEAQ. The CDR3 protein is CASSLVYWREAGNTGELFF. In DNA form, the CDR3 reads TGTGCCAGCAGCTTAGTATATTGGCGGGAGGCCGGGAACACCGGGGAGCTGTTTTTT.

This clone occurred once. The rearrangement joins TRBV2 to TRBJ1-6; D is possibly TRBD1 (5 bases). Germline V CDR1 and CDR2: SNHLY, FYNNEI. V was pared by 6 bases and J by 7 bases, with 16 bases between. CDR3 length equals 15 residues. DNA for the CDR3: TGTGCCAGCAGCCTTGTGACAGCCCAAAATTCACCCCTCCACTTT. This codes for CASSLVTAQNSPLHF.

The V gene is TRBV30, the J gene TRBJ1-2, with D uncertain. Germline V gene lookup returns CDR1 GTSNPN and CDR2 SVGIG (reference sequence). The CDR3 is 13 amino acids. V was clipped by 3 bases and J by 2 bases, with 10 bases between them. The CDR3 sequence is CAWRYRLNYGYTF. Here the CDR3 DNA reads TGTGCCTGGAGGTACAGACTAAACTATGGCTACACCTTC.

The chain joins TRBV29-1 to TRBJ1-1, with a weak D call TRBD1 (6 bases). V lost 7 bases and J 1 base, leaving 10 bases between the germline ends. The CDR3 is 12 residues long. CDR1 is SQVTM and CDR2 is ANQGSEA in the germline V gene. In nucleotides, the CDR3 is TGCAGCGCGGGCAGGGGGAACACTGAAGCTTTCTTT. It yields the protein CSAGRGNTEAFF.